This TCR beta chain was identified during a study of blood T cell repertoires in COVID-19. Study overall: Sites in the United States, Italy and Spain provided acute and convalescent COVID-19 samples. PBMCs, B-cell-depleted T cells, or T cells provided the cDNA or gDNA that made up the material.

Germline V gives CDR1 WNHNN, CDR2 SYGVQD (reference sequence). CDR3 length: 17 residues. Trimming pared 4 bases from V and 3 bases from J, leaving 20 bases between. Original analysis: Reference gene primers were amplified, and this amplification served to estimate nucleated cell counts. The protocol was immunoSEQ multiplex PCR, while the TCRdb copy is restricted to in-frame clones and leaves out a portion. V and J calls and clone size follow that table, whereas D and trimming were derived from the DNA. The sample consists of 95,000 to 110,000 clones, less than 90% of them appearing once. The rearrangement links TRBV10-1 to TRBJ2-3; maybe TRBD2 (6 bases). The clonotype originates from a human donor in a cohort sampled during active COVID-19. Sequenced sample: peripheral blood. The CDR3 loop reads CASSVGVADHRTDTQYF. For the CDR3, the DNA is TGCGCCAGCAGTGTTGGGGTAGCGGACCACCGGACAGATACGCAGTATTTT.